The clone carrying this TCR beta chain showed up many times. Its antigen is currently unknown. A universal primer site was created by template switching, with the cDNA bearing unique molecular identifiers. Via MiXCR, TCRdb re-called the 5' RACE reads, giving one row per CDR3 protein. The sample shows about 570,000 distinct CDR3 sequences, roughly 9.5% of them seen only once. The data originate from a study of identical twins. Notes on the study in general: Possibly, invariant MAIT and iNKT cells partly confounded zero-insertion analyses.

These sequences were also reported in another study, on yellow fever vaccine responses in identical twins.

This TCR derives from a woman between 18 and 29 years old in good health. Sequencing was done on a sample of PBMCs.

CDR3 protein: CASSLARDSLMTDTQYF. The CDR3 DNA is TGCGCCAGCAGCTTGGCTCGGGACTCTCTGATGACAGATACGCAGTATTTT. The rearrangement uses TRBV5-1 and TRBJ2-3; possibly TRBD2 for D (6 bases). This CDR3 region has 17 residues. Germline values: CDR1 SGHRS, CDR2 YFSETQ. V dropped 0 bases and J dropped 3 bases, with 17 bases sitting between them.